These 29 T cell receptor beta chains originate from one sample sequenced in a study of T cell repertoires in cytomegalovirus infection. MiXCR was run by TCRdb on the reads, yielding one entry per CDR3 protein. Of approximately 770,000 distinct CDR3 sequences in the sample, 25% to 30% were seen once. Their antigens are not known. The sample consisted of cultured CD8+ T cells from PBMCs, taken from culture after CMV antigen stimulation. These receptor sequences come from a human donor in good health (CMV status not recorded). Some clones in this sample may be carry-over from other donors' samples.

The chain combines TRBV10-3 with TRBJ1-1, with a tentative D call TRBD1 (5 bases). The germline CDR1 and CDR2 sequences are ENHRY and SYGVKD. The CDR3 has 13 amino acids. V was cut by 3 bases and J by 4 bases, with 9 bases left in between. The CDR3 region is CAISDGQGTEAFF. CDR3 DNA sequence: TGTGCCATCAGTGATGGGCAGGGCACTGAAGCTTTCTTT.

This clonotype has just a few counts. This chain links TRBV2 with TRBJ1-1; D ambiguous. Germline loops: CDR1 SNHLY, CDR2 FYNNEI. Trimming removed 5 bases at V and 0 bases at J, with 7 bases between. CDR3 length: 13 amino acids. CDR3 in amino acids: CASSSAMNTEAFF. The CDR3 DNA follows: TGTGCCAGCAGTTCCGCCATGAACACTGAAGCTTTCTTT.

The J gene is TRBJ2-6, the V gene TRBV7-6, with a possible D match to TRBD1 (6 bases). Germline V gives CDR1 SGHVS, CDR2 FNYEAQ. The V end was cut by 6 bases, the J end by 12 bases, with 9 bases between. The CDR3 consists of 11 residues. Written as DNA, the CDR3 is TGTGCCAGCAGTGAGGGGGTCGTCCTGACTTTC. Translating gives CASSEGVVLTF.

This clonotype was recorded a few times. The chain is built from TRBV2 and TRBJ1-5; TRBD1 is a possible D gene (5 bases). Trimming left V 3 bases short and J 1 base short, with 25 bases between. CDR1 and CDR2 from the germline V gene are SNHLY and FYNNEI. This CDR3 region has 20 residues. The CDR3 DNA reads TGTGCCAGCAGTGAGCCCCAGGAACCGAGGGGCTCAGGCAGCAATCAGCCCCAGCATTTT. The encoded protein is CASSEPQEPRGSGSNQPQHF. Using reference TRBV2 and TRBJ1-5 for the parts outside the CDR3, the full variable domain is EPEVTQTPSHQVTQMGQEVILRCVPISNHLYFYWYRQILGQKVEFLVSFYNNEISEKSEIFDDQFSVERPDGSNFTLKIRSTKLEDSAMYFCASSEPQEPRGSGSNQPQHFGDGTRLSIL.

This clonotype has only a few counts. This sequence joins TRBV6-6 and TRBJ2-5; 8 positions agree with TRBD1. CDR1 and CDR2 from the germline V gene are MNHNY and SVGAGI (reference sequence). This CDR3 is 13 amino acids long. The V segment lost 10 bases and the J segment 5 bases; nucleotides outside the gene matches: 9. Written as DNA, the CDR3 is TGTGCCACCCACCCCAGGGGGCAGGAGACCCAGTACTTC. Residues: CATHPRGQETQYF.

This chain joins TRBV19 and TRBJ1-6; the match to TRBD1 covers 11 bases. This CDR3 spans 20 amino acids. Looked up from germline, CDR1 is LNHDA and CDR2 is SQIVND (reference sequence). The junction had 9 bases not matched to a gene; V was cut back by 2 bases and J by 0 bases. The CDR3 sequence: CASSISGTGGLYSYNSPLHF. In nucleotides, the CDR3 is TGTGCCAGTAGTATAAGCGGGACAGGGGGTTTGTACTCCTATAATTCACCCCTCCACTTT.

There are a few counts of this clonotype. The CDR3 here is CSVEVTTTIYNEQFF. DNA of the CDR3: TGCAGCGTTGAAGTCACGACTACGATCTACAATGAGCAGTTCTTC. J is TRBJ2-1 and V is TRBV29-1, with D tentatively TRBD2 (5 bases). The germline V gene has CDR1 SQVTM and CDR2 ANQGSEA. The CDR3 sequence is 15 residues long. V dropped 1 base and J dropped 3 bases, with 13 bases sitting between them.

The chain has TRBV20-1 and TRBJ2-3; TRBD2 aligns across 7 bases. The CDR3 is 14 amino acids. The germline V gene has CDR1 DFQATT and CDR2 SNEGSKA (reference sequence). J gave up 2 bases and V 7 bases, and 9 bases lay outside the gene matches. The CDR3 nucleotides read TGCAGTGGAACTCCGGGACTACCCACAGATACGCAGTATTTT. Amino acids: CSGTPGLPTDTQYF.

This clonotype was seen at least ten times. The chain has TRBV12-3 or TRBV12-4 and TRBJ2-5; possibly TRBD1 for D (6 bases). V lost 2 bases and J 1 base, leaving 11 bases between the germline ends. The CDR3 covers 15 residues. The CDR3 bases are TGTGCCAGCAGTTTAATACTGGACAGCCAAGAGACCCAGTACTTC. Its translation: CASSLILDSQETQYF.

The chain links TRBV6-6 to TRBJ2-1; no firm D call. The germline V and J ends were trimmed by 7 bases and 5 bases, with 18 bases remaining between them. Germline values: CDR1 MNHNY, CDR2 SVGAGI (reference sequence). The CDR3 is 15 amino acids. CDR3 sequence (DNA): TGTGCCAGCAACCCCTCTTCTTGGCCGAACAATGAGCAGTTCTTC. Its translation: CASNPSSWPNNEQFF.

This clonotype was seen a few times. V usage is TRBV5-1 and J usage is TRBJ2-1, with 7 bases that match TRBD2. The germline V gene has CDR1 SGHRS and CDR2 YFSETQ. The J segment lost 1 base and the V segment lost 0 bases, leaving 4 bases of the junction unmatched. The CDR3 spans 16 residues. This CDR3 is CASSLGAGKSYNEQFF. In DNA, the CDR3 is TGCGCCAGCAGCTTGGGAGCGGGAAAGTCCTACAATGAGCAGTTCTTC.

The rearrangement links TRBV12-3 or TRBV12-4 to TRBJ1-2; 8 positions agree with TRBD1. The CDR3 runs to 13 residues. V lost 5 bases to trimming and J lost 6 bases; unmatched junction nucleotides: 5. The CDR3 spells CASSAGGAHGYTF. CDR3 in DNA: TGTGCCAGCAGTGCAGGGGGCGCTCATGGCTACACCTTC.

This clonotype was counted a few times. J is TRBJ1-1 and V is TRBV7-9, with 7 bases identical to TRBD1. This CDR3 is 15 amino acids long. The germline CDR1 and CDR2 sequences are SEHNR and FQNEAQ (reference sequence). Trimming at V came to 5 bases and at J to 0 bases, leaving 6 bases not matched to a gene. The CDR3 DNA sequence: TGTGCCAGCAGCCGGCCGACAGGGATGAACACTGAAGCTTTCTTT. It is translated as CASSRPTGMNTEAFF.

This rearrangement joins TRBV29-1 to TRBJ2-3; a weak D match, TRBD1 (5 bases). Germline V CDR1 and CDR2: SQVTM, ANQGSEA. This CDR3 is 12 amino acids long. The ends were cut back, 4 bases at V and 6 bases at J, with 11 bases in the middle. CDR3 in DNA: TGCAGCGTTGTAAGGGGTTATGATACGCAGTATTTT. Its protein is CSVVRGYDTQYF.

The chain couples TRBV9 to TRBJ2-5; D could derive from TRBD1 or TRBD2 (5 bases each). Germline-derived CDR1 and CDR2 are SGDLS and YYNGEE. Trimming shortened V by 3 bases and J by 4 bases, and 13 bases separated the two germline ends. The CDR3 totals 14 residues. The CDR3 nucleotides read TGTGCCAGCAGCGACTCAGGGACGGGAGAGACCCAGTACTTC. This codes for CASSDSGTGETQYF. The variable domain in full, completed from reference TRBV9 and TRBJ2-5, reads DSGVTQTPKHLITATGQRVTLRCSPRSGDLSVYWYQQSLDQGLQFLIQYYNGEERAKGNILERFSAQQFPDLHSELNLSSLELGDSALYFCASSDSGTGETQYFGPGTRLLVL.

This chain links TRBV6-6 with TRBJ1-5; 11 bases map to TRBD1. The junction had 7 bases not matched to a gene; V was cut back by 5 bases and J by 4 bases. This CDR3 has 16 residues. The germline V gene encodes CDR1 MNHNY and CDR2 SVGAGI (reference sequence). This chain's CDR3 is CASSAWGTGGNQPQHF. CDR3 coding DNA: TGTGCCAGCAGTGCCTGGGGGACAGGGGGTAATCAGCCCCAGCATTTT.

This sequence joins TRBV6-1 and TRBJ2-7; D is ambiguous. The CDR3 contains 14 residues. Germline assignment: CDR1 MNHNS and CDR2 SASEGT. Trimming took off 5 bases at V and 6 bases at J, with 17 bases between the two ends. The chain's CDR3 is CASSQAPLYSEQYF. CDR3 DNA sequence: TGTGCCAGCAGTCAGGCGCCTCTCTATAGCGAGCAGTACTTC.

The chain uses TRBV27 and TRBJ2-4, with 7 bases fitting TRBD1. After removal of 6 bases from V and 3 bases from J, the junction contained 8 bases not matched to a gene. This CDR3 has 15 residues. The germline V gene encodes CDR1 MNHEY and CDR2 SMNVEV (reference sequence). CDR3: CASRSTGLGKNIQYF. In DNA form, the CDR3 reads TGTGCCAGCAGATCGACAGGGCTCGGCAAAAACATTCAGTACTTC.

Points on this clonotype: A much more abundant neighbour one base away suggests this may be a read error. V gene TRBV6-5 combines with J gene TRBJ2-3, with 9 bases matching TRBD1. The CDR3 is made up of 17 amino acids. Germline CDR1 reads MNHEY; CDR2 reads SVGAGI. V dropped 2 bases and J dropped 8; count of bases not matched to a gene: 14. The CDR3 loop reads CASSYGQGQGYAGTQYF. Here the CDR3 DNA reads TGTGCCAGCAGTTACGGACAGGGACAGGGTTATGCAGGTACGCAGTATTTT.

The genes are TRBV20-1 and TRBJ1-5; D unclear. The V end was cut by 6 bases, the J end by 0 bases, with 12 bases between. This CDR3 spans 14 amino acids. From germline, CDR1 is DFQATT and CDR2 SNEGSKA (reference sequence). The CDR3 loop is CSARTGNSNQPQHF. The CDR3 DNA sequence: TGCAGTGCAAGGACGGGCAATAGCAATCAGCCCCAGCATTTT.

CDR3: CASSDLGNQPQHF. The CDR3 nucleotides are TGTGCCAGCAGTGATCTGGGCAATCAGCCCCAGCATTTT. The chain employs TRBV7-6 and TRBJ1-5; no firm D call. This CDR3 contains 13 residues. Trimming took off 6 bases at V and 2 bases at J, with 8 bases between the two ends. Germline V gene lookup returns CDR1 SGHVS and CDR2 FNYEAQ.

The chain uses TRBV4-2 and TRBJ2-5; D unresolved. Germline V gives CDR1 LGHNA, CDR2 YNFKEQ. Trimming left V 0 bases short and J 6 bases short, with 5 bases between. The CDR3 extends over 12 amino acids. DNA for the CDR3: TGTGCCAGCAGCCAAGATCTACAGACCCAGTACTTC. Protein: CASSQDLQTQYF.

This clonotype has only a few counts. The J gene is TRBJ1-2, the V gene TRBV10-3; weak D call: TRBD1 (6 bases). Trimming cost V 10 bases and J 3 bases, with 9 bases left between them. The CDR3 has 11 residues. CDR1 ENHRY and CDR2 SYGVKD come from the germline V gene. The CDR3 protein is CATGGDYGYTF. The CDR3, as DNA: TGTGCCACCGGGGGCGACTATGGCTACACCTTC.

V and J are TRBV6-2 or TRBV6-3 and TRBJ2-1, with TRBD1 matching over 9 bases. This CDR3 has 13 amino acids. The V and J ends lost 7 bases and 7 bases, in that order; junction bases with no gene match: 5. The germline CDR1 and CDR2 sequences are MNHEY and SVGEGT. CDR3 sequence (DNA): TGTGCCAGCATGGGGGGACAGGGAAATGAGCAGTTCTTC. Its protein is CASMGGQGNEQFF.

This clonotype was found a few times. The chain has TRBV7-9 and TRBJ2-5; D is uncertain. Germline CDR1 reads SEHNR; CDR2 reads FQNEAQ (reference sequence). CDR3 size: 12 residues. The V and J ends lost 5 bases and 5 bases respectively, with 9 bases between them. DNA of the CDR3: TGTGCCAGCAGCCTCCTTTCGGAGACCCAGTACTTC. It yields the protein CASSLLSETQYF. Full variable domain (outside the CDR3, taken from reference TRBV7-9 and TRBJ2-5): DTGVSQNPRHKITKRGQNVTFRCDPISEHNRLYWYRQTLGQGPEFLTYFQNEAQLEKSRLLSDRFSAERPKGSFSTLEIQRTEQGDSAMYLCASSLLSETQYFGPGTRLLVL.

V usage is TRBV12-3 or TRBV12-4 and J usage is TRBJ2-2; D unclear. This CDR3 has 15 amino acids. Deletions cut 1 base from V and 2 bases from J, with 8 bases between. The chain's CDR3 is CASSLVGFNTGELFF. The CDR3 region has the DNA TGTGCCAGCAGTTTAGTAGGGTTTAACACCGGGGAGCTGTTTTTT.

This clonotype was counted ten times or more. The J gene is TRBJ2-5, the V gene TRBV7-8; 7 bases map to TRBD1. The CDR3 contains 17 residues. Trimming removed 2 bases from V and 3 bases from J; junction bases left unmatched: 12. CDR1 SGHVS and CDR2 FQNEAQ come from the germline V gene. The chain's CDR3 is CASSLKSPGQKKETQYF. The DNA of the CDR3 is TGTGCCAGCAGCTTAAAAAGCCCGGGACAGAAGAAAGAGACCCAGTACTTC.

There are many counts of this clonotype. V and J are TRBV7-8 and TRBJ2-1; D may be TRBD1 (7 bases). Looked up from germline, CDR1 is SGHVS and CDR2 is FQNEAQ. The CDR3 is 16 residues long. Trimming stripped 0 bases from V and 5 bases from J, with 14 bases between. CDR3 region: CASSLAGGTEHNEQFF. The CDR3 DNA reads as TGTGCCAGCAGCTTAGCGGGCGGGACAGAGCACAATGAGCAGTTCTTC.

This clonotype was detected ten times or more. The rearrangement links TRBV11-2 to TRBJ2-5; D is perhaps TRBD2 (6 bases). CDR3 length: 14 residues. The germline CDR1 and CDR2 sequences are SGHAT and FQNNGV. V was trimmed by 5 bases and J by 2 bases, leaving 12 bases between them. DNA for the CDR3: TGTGCCAGCAGCCCGCGGGGCGGACAAGAGACCCAGTACTTC. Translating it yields CASSPRGGQETQYF.